The entry below describes one T cell receptor (beta chain). The sample holds one count of this clone. It has no known antigen specificity. Qualities for individual bases were not recorded, and no much larger clone is one base off. The CDR3, from cysteine to phenylalanine, totals 13 residues. The read is trimmed to its CDR3 DNA, 39 bases read in frame from base 1. Clipping removes 6 bases from V and 3 bases from J, with 1 as the unmatched junction base count. As encoded in the germline V gene, CDR1 is KGHDR while CDR2 is SFDVKD. This specimen belongs to a study of blood T cell repertoires in COVID-19 (dated by TCRdb to the early 2020s). As for the study more broadly: Samples covering the acute and convalescent phases of COVID-19 were provided by collaborators in the United States, Italy and Spain. The material from the prospective study consisted of cDNA or gDNA derived from T cells, B-cell-depleted T cells, or PBMCs. Nearly every sample came with metadata listing a de-identified subject ID, COVID-19 status, age in years and sex. Where available, HLA class I and class II types were taken from metadata supplied by the sample provider and were not determined by assay-based typing. The dataset comprised deeply sampled blood TCRbeta repertoires from subjects exposed to, actively infected with, or recovered from COVID-19. The samples were drawn from two sources: the first 160 participants of the ongoing ImmuneRACE study, and fewer than 1,500 subjects contributed by 6 global collaborators. A freely available public database, intended as a resource for researchers studying the immune response to SARS-CoV-2, is where the repertoires were released.

The immunoSEQ Assay, a bias-controlled multiplex PCR, was used to amplify TCRbeta CDR3 regions from genomic DNA. Under the source paper's analysis protocol: The number of nucleated cells in each sample was estimated from the amplification of reference gene primers within the assay. To quantify the absolute abundance of each unique TCRbeta CDR3 rearrangement, sequence reads were collapsed and filtered. For each sample, productive Simpson clonality was calculated as the square root of Simpson's diversity index over productive rearrangements. Not all clones reach the TCRdb copy of this immuneACCESS table, which keeps in-frame sequences only. Checked studies attribute under half of the gap to unresolved V genes and leave the rest unexplained. Clone size and the V and J calls come from that table; the DNA yielded D and trimming. This sample is represented by almost 30,000 clones; approximately 90% of them were singletons. The ten largest clones capture approximately 10% of the sample.

The collaborating institutions used their own protocols to collect whole blood in K2EDTA tubes. For TCRbeta analysis, collaborators shipped samples in one of three forms: frozen whole blood, isolated PBMCs, or DNA extracted from either of those sample types. Summary of the overall study and its limitations: The amount of clinical and demographic metadata varied by source and participant and was provided uncurated.

The sequence links TRBV24-1 to TRBJ2-3, and TRBD1 matches 8 of the central bases. Sequenced sample: peripheral blood. The TCR sequence derives from a human donor in a cohort sampled during active COVID-19. Here is the DNA: TGTGCCACCAGTCGACAGGGGACAGATACGCAGTATTTT. The translation is CATSRQGTDTQYF.